This TCR beta chain comes out of a study of T cell responses to AZD1222 COVID-19 vaccine. TCRdb keeps only in-frame clones here, not all; method: immunoSEQ multiplex PCR. The table records approximately 140,000 clones, roughly 90% of them present only once. The TCR originated in an adult who received the AZD1222 COVID-19 vaccine. The source was peripheral blood, collected 28 days after the second AZD1222 dose.

DNA of the CDR3: TGTGCCAGCAGTTACAGGACAGGGGATGGCTACACCTTC. It specifies CASSYRTGDGYTF. V and J are TRBV6-5 and TRBJ1-2; 9 bases fit TRBD1. V lost 2 bases and J lost 6; bases outside the gene matches: 1. Germline CDR1 is MNHEY and CDR2 is SVGAGI. This CDR3 comprises 13 residues.